The following is a T cell receptor beta chain sequence with its context. The CDR3 extends over 14 amino acids. Per germline, CDR1 MNHEY and CDR2 SMNVEV (reference sequence). V was cut by 2 bases and J by 5 bases, with 12 bases left in between. The table came from immunoSEQ multiplex PCR; TCRdb's copy has only in-frame clones and leaves some out. The table includes over 300,000 clones, 90% detected once. The record originates from a study of blood T cell repertoires in COVID-19. V gene TRBV27 combines with J gene TRBJ1-2, with D maybe TRBD1 (6 bases). The TCR was taken from a man younger than 35 with active or convalescent COVID-19. Sequencing was done on a sample of peripheral blood. Here the CDR3 DNA reads TGTGCCAGCAGTTTAAAGGGACAAGGATATGGCTACACCTTC. Translating gives CASSLKGQGYGYTF.